The sequence of this T cell receptor (beta chain) was determined in a study of cytomegalovirus exposure and HLA in healthy donors. The roughly 120-subject validation cohort, separate from the roughly 700-subject first cohort, included the donors. Study-wide results and limits: Altogether, about 160 TCR beta chains were recorded as cytomegalovirus-associated. Reports described diagnosis of cytomegalovirus status by the classifier as highly specific and sensitive.

This clone has just a few counts. Its specificity is unknown. Generated by immunoSEQ multiplex PCR, the TCRdb table keeps only in-frame clones and is missing some. The repertoire holds roughly 330,000 clones, with roughly 87% as singletons. Germline assignment: CDR1 MNHNS and CDR2 SASEGT. Trimming took off 2 bases at V and 4 bases at J, with 12 bases between the two ends. The CDR3 spans 15 residues. The sequencing input was PBMCs. The chain links TRBV6-1 to TRBJ2-1; perhaps D is TRBD1 or TRBD2 (5 bases each). The TCR comes from a woman aged 25 to 45 in good health and CMV-seropositive. CDR3 DNA: TGTGCCAGCAGTGAACAAGAGGGGTCATACAATGAGCAGTTCTTC. This codes for CASSEQEGSYNEQFF.